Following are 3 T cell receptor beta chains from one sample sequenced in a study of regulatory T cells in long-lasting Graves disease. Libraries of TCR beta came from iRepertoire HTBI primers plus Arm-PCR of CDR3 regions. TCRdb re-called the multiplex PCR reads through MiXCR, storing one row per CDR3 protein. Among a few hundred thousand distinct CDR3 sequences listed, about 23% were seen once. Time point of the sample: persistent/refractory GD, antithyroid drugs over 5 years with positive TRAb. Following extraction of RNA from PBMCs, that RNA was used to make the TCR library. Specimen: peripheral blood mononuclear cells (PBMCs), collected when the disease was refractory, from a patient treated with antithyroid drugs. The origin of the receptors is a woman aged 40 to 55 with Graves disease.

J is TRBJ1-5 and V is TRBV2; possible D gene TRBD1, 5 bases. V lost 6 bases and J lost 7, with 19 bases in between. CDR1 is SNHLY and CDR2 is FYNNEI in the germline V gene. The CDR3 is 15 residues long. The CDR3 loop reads CASSQGLWGEQPQHF. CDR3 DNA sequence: TGTGCCAGCAGCCAAGGTCTTTGGGGGGAGCAGCCCCAGCATTTT.

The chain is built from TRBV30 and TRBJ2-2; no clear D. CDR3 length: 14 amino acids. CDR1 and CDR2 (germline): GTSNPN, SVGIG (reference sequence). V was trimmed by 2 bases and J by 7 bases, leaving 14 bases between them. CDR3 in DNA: TGTGCCTGGAGTTTGTCTAGTGGTGGCGGGGAGCTGTTTTTT. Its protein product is CAWSLSSGGGELFF. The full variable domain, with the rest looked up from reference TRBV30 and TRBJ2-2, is SQTIHQWPATLVQPVGSPLSLECTVEGTSNPNLYWYRQAAGRGLQLLFYSVGIGQISSEVPQNLSASRPQDRQFILSSKKLLLSDSGFYLCAWSLSSGGGELFFGEGSRLTVL.

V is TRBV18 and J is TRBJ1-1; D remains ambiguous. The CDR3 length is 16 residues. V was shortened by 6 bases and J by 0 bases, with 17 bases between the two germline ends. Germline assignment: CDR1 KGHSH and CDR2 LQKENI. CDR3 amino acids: CASSYTGRTMNTEAFF. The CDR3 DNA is TGTGCCAGCTCGTATACCGGACGGACGATGAACACTGAAGCTTTCTTT.